This T cell receptor beta chain was sequenced during a study of Ad26.COV2.S vaccination and SARS-CoV-2 variants. Study-wide context: Donor allocation was to the COV1001 Ad26.COV2.S trial arm.

This clone showed up just once. Treatment here: around 19 received Ad26.COV2.S at low or high dose, single or two shots; a few received placebo; per-sample allocation not given. At day 63 after the first vaccine or placebo injection, samples were drawn. Spike of the Wuhan-strain SARS-CoV-2 was expressed by an Ad26 vector, which formed the vaccine. The table came from immunoSEQ multiplex PCR; TCRdb's copy has only in-frame clones and leaves some out. The table records hundreds of thousands of clones, roughly 89% of them present only once. The junction had 12 bases not matched to a gene; V was cut back by 7 bases and J by 3 bases. The CDR3 contains 16 residues. Germline V gives CDR1 MDHEN, CDR2 SYDVKM.

The starting material was peripheral blood, obtained in a trial of Ad26.COV2.S vaccine versus placebo. The sequence was obtained from a person aged 18-60 years who received the Ad26.COV2.S COVID-19 vaccine or a placebo. The chain combines TRBV28 with TRBJ1-2; 9 positions agree with TRBD1. The CDR3 spells CASIHSGTGTYYGYTF. The CDR3 region has the DNA TGTGCCAGCATCCACTCGGGGACAGGGACCTACTATGGCTACACCTTC.